One sample yielded the 18 T cell receptor beta chains listed below, sequenced in a study of early T cells in non-severe SARS-CoV-2 infection. TCRdb used MiXCR to reprocess the 5' RACE reads, holding one entry per CDR3 protein. The sample lists 81,000 or so distinct CDR3 sequences; 9.5% to 15% were seen once. Sequencing was performed on whole blood. These receptors were obtained from an adult who was a healthcare worker with PCR-confirmed SARS-CoV-2 infection or an uninfected control (not recorded which).

This clonotype has at least ten counts. CDR3 protein: CATSDLRISYNEQFF. The CDR3 DNA reads TGTGCCACCAGTGATTTGCGGATCTCCTACAATGAGCAGTTCTTC. The chain carries TRBV24-1 and TRBJ2-1; no firm D call. Germline values: CDR1 KGHDR, CDR2 SFDVKD. The CDR3 covers 15 residues. Trimming stripped 0 bases from V and 0 bases from J, with 5 bases between.

The V call is TRBV2, the J call TRBJ2-5; 8 nucleotides agree with TRBD2. The CDR3 extends over 14 amino acids. V was pared by 4 bases and J by 4 bases, with 5 bases of the junction left unmatched. Germline V lookup: CDR1 SNHLY, CDR2 FYNNEI. Here the CDR3 reads CASSAGLAGETQYF. CDR3 sequence (DNA): TGTGCCAGCAGTGCAGGGCTAGCGGGAGAGACCCAGTACTTC.

This clonotype was observed a few times. The chain carries TRBV7-2 and TRBJ2-1; tentatively, D is TRBD2 (7 bases). The CDR3 contains 15 residues. V gave up 3 bases and J gave up 7 bases, with 16 bases separating them. Germline V gene sequence: CDR1 SGHTA, CDR2 FQGNSA. Written as DNA, the CDR3 is TGTGCCAGCAGCTTCCGGGGGCAGGGAGGGAATGAGCAGTTCTTC. Translating it yields CASSFRGQGGNEQFF. The full variable domain, rest sourced from reference TRBV7-2 and TRBJ2-1, is GAGVSQSPSNKVTEKGKDVELRCDPISGHTALYWYRQSLGQGLEFLIYFQGNSAPDKSGLPSDRFSAERTGGSVSTLTIQRTQQEDSAVYLCASSFRGQGGNEQFFGPGTRLTVL.

This clonotype was observed many times. V gene TRBV28 combines with J gene TRBJ2-2; no reliable D call. Trimming pared 4 bases from V and 3 bases from J, leaving 15 bases between. The CDR3 is made up of 16 amino acids. The germline gives CDR1 MDHEN, CDR2 SYDVKM. The DNA of the CDR3 is TGTGCCAGCAGTTCCCCAGTGGAGCCGGACACCGGGGAGCTGTTTTTT. Its protein product is CASSSPVEPDTGELFF.

This clonotype was observed a handful of times. V usage is TRBV20-1 and J usage is TRBJ2-3, with D unresolved. The CDR3 extends over 15 amino acids. V was clipped by 4 bases and J by 2 bases, with 16 bases between them. CDR1 is DFQATT, CDR2 SNEGSKA, per germline (reference sequence). Written as DNA, the CDR3 is TGCAGTGCTATGCGCTTTCAAGTCCCCACAGATACGCAGTATTTT. Protein: CSAMRFQVPTDTQYF.

A note on this clonotype: One end of the junction varies from germline; a read error may be responsible. This CDR3 is CASSLVASSYNEQFF. The DNA for the CDR3 is TGTGCCAGCAGTTTAGTCGCCAGCTCCTACAATGAGCAGTTCTTC. This chain uses TRBV7-8 with TRBJ2-1; D not certain. Germline CDR1 is SGHVS and CDR2 is FQNEAQ. The length of the CDR3 is 15 residues. The variable domain in full, with the rest retrieved from reference TRBV7-8 and TRBJ2-1, is GAGVSQSPRYKVAKRGQDVALRCDPISGHVSLFWYQQALGQGPEFLTYFQNEAQLDKSGLPSDRFFAERPEGSVSTLKIQRTQQEDSAVYLCASSLVASSYNEQFFGPGTRLTVL.

The chain couples TRBV29-1 to TRBJ2-1; D is unclear. The germline V and J ends were trimmed by 6 bases and 7 bases, with 13 bases remaining between them. This CDR3 spans 12 amino acids. Germline V gives CDR1 SQVTM, CDR2 ANQGSEA. The CDR3 DNA reads as TGCAGCGTCACAAGACTTGGGAATGAGCAGTTCTTC. It yields the protein CSVTRLGNEQFF.

This clonotype was counted at least ten times. V usage is TRBV12-3 or TRBV12-4 and J usage is TRBJ2-2; no reliable D call. The CDR3 has 13 amino acids. V was trimmed by 7 bases and J by 8 bases, leaving 14 bases between them. CDR3 amino acids: CASMLASAGELFF. CDR3 nucleotide sequence: TGTGCCAGCATGCTGGCGTCGGCTGGGGAGCTGTTTTTT.

This clonotype is medium-sized within its sample. The CDR3 reads CASSGQRETGELFF. DNA for the CDR3: TGTGCCAGCAGTGGACAGCGGGAGACCGGGGAGCTGTTTTTT. The chain couples TRBV6-1 to TRBJ2-2; 8 nucleotides line up with TRBD2. With 4 bases clipped from V and 5 bases from J, the junction kept 3 bases outside the gene matches. Germline V gene lookup returns CDR1 MNHNS and CDR2 SASEGT. CDR3 length: 14 residues.

The chain is built from TRBV20-1 and TRBJ2-3; TRBD2 matches at 9 bases. Germline assignment: CDR1 DFQATT and CDR2 SNEGSKA (reference sequence). This CDR3 region has 14 residues. V lost 3 bases and J lost 4; bases outside the gene matches: 5. In DNA, the CDR3 is TGCAGTGCTAGCCGAGCGGGGGGTGCAGATACGCAGTATTTT. Translating it yields CSASRAGGADTQYF.

The V gene is TRBV3-1, the J gene TRBJ2-5; TRBD1 matches 10 bases. Germline V gives CDR1 LGHDT, CDR2 YNNKEL (reference sequence). V lost 5 bases to trimming and J lost 5 bases; unmatched junction nucleotides: 5. CDR3 length equals 14 residues. This CDR3 reads CASSYRDRGETQYF. The CDR3 DNA follows: TGTGCCAGCAGCTACCGGGACAGGGGTGAGACCCAGTACTTC.

There are many counts of this clonotype. V and J are TRBV10-3 and TRBJ2-4; D possibly matches TRBD1 or TRBD2 (5 bases each). CDR3 length: 11 amino acids. V dropped 8 bases and J dropped 12 bases, with 14 bases sitting between them. Looked up from germline, CDR1 is ENHRY and CDR2 is SYGVKD. CDR3 DNA sequence: TGTGCCATCGGGGACGGAGATGATCAGTACTTC. Amino acid sequence: CAIGDGDDQYF.

In its sample, this clonotype was seen many times. The V call is TRBV12-3 or TRBV12-4, the J call TRBJ2-7; 8 bases align to TRBD2. The CDR3 totals 16 residues. Germline trimming cut 5 bases from V and 2 bases from J; bases unmatched to any gene: 11. CDR3: CASSPTRGGRTYEQYF. The CDR3 bases are TGTGCCAGCAGTCCAACCCGGGGCGGGAGGACCTACGAGCAGTACTTC.

This chain joins TRBV20-1 and TRBJ2-1; tentatively, D is TRBD2 (5 bases). Germline CDR1 and CDR2: DFQATT and SNEGSKA (reference sequence). The CDR3 consists of 13 residues. Trimming pared 6 bases from V and 2 bases from J, leaving 11 bases between. CDR3 region: CSAGISAYNEQFF. Here the CDR3 DNA reads TGCAGTGCCGGGATTAGCGCCTACAATGAGCAGTTCTTC.

The chain joins TRBV20-1 to TRBJ2-2; TRBD2 agrees at 11 bases. Trimming removed 6 bases from V and 4 bases from J; junction bases left unmatched: 1. The CDR3 covers 13 residues. Germline V gene sequence: CDR1 DFQATT, CDR2 SNEGSKA (reference sequence). The CDR3 DNA reads TGCAGTGCCACTAGCGGGAGCACCGGGGAGCTGTTTTTT. Its translation: CSATSGSTGELFF.

This clonotype was found a few times. J is TRBJ2-7 and V is TRBV20-1; D remains unclear. The CDR3 is 13 residues long. Germline V gene data show CDR1 as DFQATT and CDR2 as SNEGSKA (reference sequence). Trimming removed 6 bases at V and 7 bases at J, with 19 bases between. The CDR3 reads CSATPGSLGEQYF. The CDR3 nucleotides read TGCAGTGCCACCCCCGGCTCCCTCGGGGAGCAGTACTTC.

This chain joins TRBV12-3 or TRBV12-4 and TRBJ2-7, with 8 bases lining up with TRBD1. The CDR3 length is 15 residues. V lost 5 bases to trimming and J lost 6 bases; unmatched junction nucleotides: 12. CDR3 region: CASSQLTGVSGEQYF. The CDR3 DNA is TGTGCCAGCAGTCAACTGACAGGGGTGTCTGGCGAGCAGTACTTC.

This clonotype was recorded many times. The DNA for the CDR3 is TGTGCCAGCAGCGGAGTGAGCGGCCTGTTCTCCTACGAGCAGTACTTC. Protein sequence: CASSGVSGLFSYEQYF. The V gene is TRBV5-4, the J gene TRBJ2-7; D might be TRBD2 (5 bases). Germline lookup yields CDR1 SGHNT and CDR2 YYREEE (reference sequence). The V end was cut by 4 bases, the J end by 0 bases, with 17 bases between. The length of the CDR3 is 16 residues. Filled out from reference TRBV5-4 and TRBJ2-7, the complete variable domain reads ETGVTQSPTHLIKTRGQQVTLRCSSQSGHNTVSWYQQALGQGPQFIFQYYREEENGRGNFPPRFSGLQFPNYSSELNVNALELDDSALYLCASSGVSGLFSYEQYFGPGTRLTVT.